This entry is about one T cell receptor beta chain. What it recognizes is unknown. Generated by immunoSEQ multiplex PCR, the TCRdb table keeps only in-frame clones and is missing some. The table records around 31,000 clones, around four fifths of them present only once. The source of the sample is a study of T cells in narcolepsy. Study outcomes and limitations: Blood of same and different patients, but not healthy controls, reportedly held recurring autoreactive clonotypes. Comparing one patient's CSF and blood CD4+ clonotypes highlighted HCRT- and TRIB2-specific autoreactive clonotypes.

Trimming took off 3 bases at V and 9 bases at J, with 15 bases between the two ends. Germline V CDR1 and CDR2: SNHLY, FYNNEI. The CDR3 consists of 14 residues. The V and J genes are TRBV2 and TRBJ2-1; weak D call: TRBD2 (5 bases). This TCR came from a human donor with narcolepsy. The specimen sequenced was CD45RA- memory CD4+ T cells from PBMCs. The CDR3 nucleotides are TGTGCCAGCAGTGATAGGATCCGGGAAAGTGAGCAGTTCTTC. This encodes CASSDRIRESEQFF.